One and the same sample provided the 14 T cell receptor beta chains below, sequenced in a study of blood T cells in healthy people across ages. Using a J-beta primer mix together with a sample-barcoded 5' primer, a second PCR was run for about 7 to 12 cycles. TCRdb re-derived calls from the 5' RACE reads in MiXCR, one entry per CDR3 protein. The profile covers about 620,000 distinct CDR3 sequences, with around a fifth appearing a single time and 3.5% to 4% taken by the ten largest. The sample consisted of blood. The receptors shown here come from a man aged 65 to 79 in good health.

This clonotype was picked up a small number of times. The chain has TRBV20-1 and TRBJ2-3, with 7 bases matching TRBD1. V gave up 5 bases and J gave up 2 bases; unmatched junction bases: 10. The germline V gene encodes CDR1 DFQATT and CDR2 SNEGSKA (reference sequence). The CDR3 has 15 residues. The CDR3 nucleotides read TGCAGTGCTCACCTTACAGGGGCGTACACAGATACGCAGTATTTT. Translating gives CSAHLTGAYTDTQYF.

This clonotype was seen a handful of times. This chain connects TRBV28 to TRBJ2-7, with no clear D. This CDR3 has 13 residues. Germline CDR1 MDHEN, CDR2 SYDVKM. Between the trimmed V and J ends, which lost 6 bases and 3 bases, there was a span of 12 bases. CDR3 nucleotides: TGTGCCAGCAGAGGACGGCCGAACTACGAGCAGTACTTC. Its translation: CASRGRPNYEQYF.

This clonotype was detected only a few times. The V call is TRBV2, the J call TRBJ2-3; D is undetermined. Germline CDR1 reads SNHLY; CDR2 reads FYNNEI. Trimming took 10 bases from V and 2 from J, leaving 13 bases between them. This CDR3 has 13 residues. DNA for the CDR3: TGTGCCAACGACGGACGGAACACAGATACGCAGTATTTT. It translates to CANDGRNTDTQYF.

This clonotype turned up a few times. J is TRBJ2-1 and V is TRBV20-1; 7 bases line up with TRBD2. Germline values: CDR1 DFQATT, CDR2 SNEGSKA (reference sequence). Trimming removed 3 bases from V and 4 bases from J; junction bases left unmatched: 6. The CDR3 length is 14 residues. CDR3 protein: CSARSSGIYNEQFF. In DNA form, the CDR3 reads TGCAGTGCTAGGTCTAGCGGAATTTACAATGAGCAGTTCTTC.

The V and J genes are TRBV4-1 and TRBJ2-5, with 8 nucleotides matching TRBD1. The DNA end lines up better with TRBJ2-7; the J call may be wrong. CDR1 is MGHRA and CDR2 is YSYEKL in the germline V gene. This CDR3 has 16 residues. CDR3 DNA sequence: TGCGCCAGCAGCCAGCAAGATACAGGGGGATCGTACGAGCAGTACTTC. Amino acid sequence: CASSQQDTGGSYEQYF.

This clonotype was recorded a few times. V is TRBV5-5 and J is TRBJ2-1; 7 bases are a match to TRBD1. The J call is in doubt because the DNA end fits TRBJ2-7 better. Germline V CDR1 and CDR2: SGHKS, YYEKEE (reference sequence). This CDR3 is 16 amino acids long. In nucleotides, the CDR3 is TGTGCCAGCAGCCCTTCAGACAGGGCATTTTCTTACGAGCAGTACTTC. Amino acids: CASSPSDRAFSYEQYF.

This chain links TRBV20-1 with TRBJ2-7; 8 nucleotides align to TRBD1. CDR3 size: 12 residues. Germline trimming cut 5 bases from V and 7 bases from J; bases unmatched to any gene: 7. Per the germline V gene, CDR1 is DFQATT and CDR2 is SNEGSKA (reference sequence). The CDR3 coding sequence is TGCAGTGCTTTACAGGGGGTTCGGGAGCAGTACTTC. Its protein product is CSALQGVREQYF.

The chain employs TRBV6-1 and TRBJ1-1, with 7 bases that match TRBD1. This CDR3 comprises 15 residues. CDR1 is MNHNS and CDR2 is SASEGT in the germline V gene. J was trimmed by 7 bases and V by 6 bases; bases with no gene match: 14. The CDR3 protein is CASSPTGLYGDEAFF. Written as DNA, the CDR3 is TGTGCCAGCAGCCCGACAGGGCTTTACGGAGATGAAGCTTTCTTT.

The chain joins TRBV27 to TRBJ2-5; perhaps TRBD2 as D (5 bases). Matching the DNA end better, TRBJ2-1 makes the J call doubtful. CDR1 is MNHEY and CDR2 is SMNVEV in the germline V gene (reference sequence). This CDR3 region has 16 residues. Here the CDR3 DNA reads TGTGCCAGCAGTTTATTGGTGGCAGCGAGGGACAATGAGCAGTTCTTC. Its translation: CASSLLVAARDNEQFF.

There are a few counts of this clonotype. The CDR3 nucleotides read TGCAGCGTTGAAGAACGCGGGACAGGGACCTACGAGCAGTACTTC. Translated: CSVEERGTGTYEQYF. This rearrangement joins TRBV29-1 to TRBJ2-7; 9 bases match TRBD1. With 0 bases clipped from V and 2 bases from J, the junction kept 5 bases outside the gene matches. Germline loops: CDR1 SQVTM, CDR2 ANQGSEA. The CDR3 loop spans 15 amino acids.

This clonotype was recorded a few times. This sequence joins TRBV28 and TRBJ2-4; D ambiguous. The CDR3 has 16 amino acids. Between the trimmed V and J ends, which lost 4 bases and 1 base, there was a span of 14 bases. Germline loops: CDR1 MDHEN, CDR2 SYDVKM. In nucleotides, the CDR3 is TGTGCCAGCAGTTGGCCGACCCCCGGGGCCAAAAACATTCAGTACTTC. This codes for CASSWPTPGAKNIQYF.

In its sample, this clonotype was seen a few times. This sequence joins TRBV5-1 and TRBJ2-1; 11 positions match TRBD2. CDR1 is SGHRS, CDR2 YFSETQ, per germline. Trimming took 5 bases from V and 8 from J; bases not matched to a gene: 3. CDR3 size: 13 residues. The CDR3 coding sequence is TGCGCCAGCAGGCCGGGACTAGCGGATGAGCAGTTCTTC. Translating gives CASRPGLADEQFF.

This clonotype was counted at least ten times. The chain combines TRBV7-9 with TRBJ2-3, with 12 bases fitting TRBD2. CDR1 SEHNR and CDR2 FQNEAQ come from the germline V gene (reference sequence). The trim removed 1 base at V and 4 bases at J, leaving 6 bases unmatched. The length of the CDR3 is 17 residues. This chain's CDR3 is CASSLDLAGGPSDTQYF. CDR3 DNA: TGTGCCAGCAGCTTAGACCTAGCGGGAGGGCCGTCAGATACGCAGTATTTT.

This clonotype was found a few times. The chain combines TRBV5-4 with TRBJ2-3; 8 bases fit TRBD2. V lost 0 bases and J lost 5; bases outside the gene matches: 8. CDR1 SGHNT and CDR2 YYREEE come from the germline V gene (reference sequence). This CDR3 region has 16 residues. The CDR3 spells CASSLGGAGGQDTQYF. The CDR3 DNA is TGTGCCAGCAGCTTGGGCGGGGCGGGAGGACAAGATACGCAGTATTTT.